This TCR beta chain was identified in a study of cytomegalovirus exposure and HLA in healthy donors. V lost 0 bases, J lost 6 bases, and 5 bases stayed unmatched. The CDR3 has 15 amino acids. CDR1 and CDR2 from the germline V gene are SGHRS and YFSETQ. In the PCR, 60 Vbeta and 13 Jbeta primers were used. The repertoire was sequenced with immunoSEQ multiplex PCR; TCRdb's copy has only in-frame clones and lacks some. Of 150,000 to 200,000 clones in the sample, over 70% are singletons; the top ten hold roughly 1.4%. This clone was observed a handful of times. The antigen remains undetermined. Findings and caveats of the study: What was likely a sequencing artifact was a cluster of highly shared sequence variants.

Sequencing was carried out using PBMCs. The J gene is TRBJ1-2, the V gene TRBV5-1; 10 bases align to TRBD1. The sequence came from a woman aged 18-29 years in good health and CMV-seronegative. The CDR3, as DNA: TGCGCCAGCAGCTTGGAAATGGGACAGGGGAATGGCTACACCTTC. The encoded protein is CASSLEMGQGNGYTF.